The 9 T cell receptor beta chains presented below share a single source sample, sequenced in a study of control samples from healthy donors and cancer patients. Using immunoSEQ multiplex PCR, the repertoire was profiled, and TCRdb retains in-frame clones only, with some absent. This sample has about 170,000 clones, with about 86% found just once. Sequenced input: blood. These TCRs come from a woman aged 25 to 45 in good health.

This clone was recorded once. Written as DNA, the CDR3 is TGTGCCAGCAGCCAAGCGGACAGGGAAGAGACCCAGTACTTC. Its translation: CASSQADREETQYF. The gene calls are TRBV3-1 (or the pseudogene TRBV3-2) and TRBJ2-5, with 8 bases fitting TRBD1. V shed 1 base, J shed 3 bases, and the junction held 1 base outside the gene matches. The CDR3 runs 14 residues. From germline, CDR1 is LGHDT and CDR2 YNNKEL (reference sequence).

V is TRBV28 and J is TRBJ1-2, with D possibly TRBD1 on 5 matching bases. Trimming stripped 6 bases from V and 7 bases from J, with 12 bases between. From germline, CDR1 is MDHEN and CDR2 SYDVKM. The CDR3 consists of 12 residues. The DNA of the CDR3 is TGTGCCAGCAGCACAGGTCCAGCTGGCTACACCTTC. It codes for CASSTGPAGYTF.

The chain is built from TRBV5-1 and TRBJ2-5, with D tentatively TRBD1 or TRBD2 (5 bases each). The CDR3 is 14 amino acids. Trimming took off 7 bases at V and 4 bases at J, with 17 bases between the two ends. Germline V gene lookup returns CDR1 SGHRS and CDR2 YFSETQ. CDR3 sequence reads: CASAPLNGAETQYF. The CDR3 DNA sequence: TGCGCCAGCGCCCCCTTAAACGGGGCAGAGACCCAGTACTTC.

CDR3 DNA: TGTGCCAGCTCAACTGACTCGACAGCGCACTATGGCTACACCTTC. Translating gives CASSTDSTAHYGYTF. J is TRBJ1-2 and V is TRBV18; a possible D gene is TRBD1 (5 bases). The CDR3 is 15 amino acids. V lost 5 bases to trimming and J lost 3 bases, with 16 bases between them. Per germline, CDR1 KGHSH and CDR2 LQKENI.

The count of this clone is one. The chain combines TRBV3-1 (or the pseudogene TRBV3-2) with TRBJ2-1; D remains ambiguous. The ends were cut back, 0 bases at V and 9 bases at J, with 3 bases in the middle. The CDR3 contains 11 residues. In germline, CDR1 is LGHDT, CDR2 YNNKEL (reference sequence). The CDR3 here is CASSQDAEQFF. The CDR3 bases are TGTGCCAGCAGCCAAGATGCTGAGCAGTTCTTC.

This chain connects TRBV28 to TRBJ2-3, with 7 bases identical to TRBD2. Germline V CDR1 and CDR2: MDHEN, SYDVKM. V dropped 6 bases and J dropped 0; count of bases not matched to a gene: 6. CDR3 length: 15 amino acids. CDR3 nucleotide sequence: TGTGCCAGCAGCTCTTGGGGGGGGAGCACAGATACGCAGTATTTT. Translation gives CASSSWGGSTDTQYF.

This rearrangement joins TRBV6-1 to TRBJ1-5; a possible D gene is TRBD1 (5 bases). CDR3 length: 15 residues. V lost 1 base to trimming and J lost 6 bases, with 13 bases between them. The germline gives CDR1 MNHNS, CDR2 SASEGT. In DNA form, the CDR3 reads TGTGCCAGCAGTGAAGGGCCCGGGCAGGGTCAGCCCCAGCATTTT. Amino acid sequence: CASSEGPGQGQPQHF.

V is TRBV12-3 or TRBV12-4 and J is TRBJ1-2; D gene unclear. This CDR3 region has 12 residues. V lost 6 bases and J 4 bases, leaving 9 bases between the germline ends. As DNA, the CDR3 is TGTGCCAGCAGCCCTGATGGCTATGGCTACACCTTC. Translating gives CASSPDGYGYTF.

The chain has TRBV3-1 (or the pseudogene TRBV3-2) and TRBJ2-1; 13 positions match TRBD2. CDR1 and CDR2 (germline): LGHDT, YNNKEL (reference sequence). Germline trimming cut 5 bases from V and 9 bases from J; bases unmatched to any gene: 7. This CDR3 has 15 amino acids. Written as DNA, the CDR3 is TGTGCCAGCAGCTTCGGACTAGCGGGAGTGGCTGAGCAGTTCTTC. It is translated as CASSFGLAGVAEQFF.